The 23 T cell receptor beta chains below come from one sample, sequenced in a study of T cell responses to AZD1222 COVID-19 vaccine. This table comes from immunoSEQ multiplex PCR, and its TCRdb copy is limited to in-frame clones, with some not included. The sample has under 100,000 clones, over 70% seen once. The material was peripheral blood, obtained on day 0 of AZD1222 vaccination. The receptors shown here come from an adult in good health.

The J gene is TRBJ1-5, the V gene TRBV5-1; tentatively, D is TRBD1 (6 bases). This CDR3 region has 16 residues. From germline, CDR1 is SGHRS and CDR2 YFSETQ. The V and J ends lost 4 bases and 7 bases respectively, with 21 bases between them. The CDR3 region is CASSAGTTGPGQPQHF. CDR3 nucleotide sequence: TGCGCCAGCAGCGCCGGAACGACAGGCCCGGGGCAGCCCCAGCATTTT.

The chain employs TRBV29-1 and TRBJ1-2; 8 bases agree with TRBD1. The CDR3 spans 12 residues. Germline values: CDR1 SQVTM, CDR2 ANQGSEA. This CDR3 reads CTAGTGPAGYTF. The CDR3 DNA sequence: TGCACCGCGGGGACAGGTCCGGCGGGCTACACCTTC.

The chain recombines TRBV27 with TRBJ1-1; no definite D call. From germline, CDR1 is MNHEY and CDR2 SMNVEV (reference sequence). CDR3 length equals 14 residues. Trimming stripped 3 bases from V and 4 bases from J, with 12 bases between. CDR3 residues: CASSFGQATTEAFF. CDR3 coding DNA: TGTGCCAGCAGTTTTGGGCAGGCGACCACTGAAGCTTTCTTT.

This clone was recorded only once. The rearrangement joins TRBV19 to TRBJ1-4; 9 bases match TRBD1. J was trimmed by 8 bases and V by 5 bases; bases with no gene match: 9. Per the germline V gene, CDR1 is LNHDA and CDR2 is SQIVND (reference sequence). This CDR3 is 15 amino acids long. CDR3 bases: TGTGCCAGTAGTGCTAACAGGGGGCGTGGGGAAAAACTGTTTTTT. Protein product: CASSANRGRGEKLFF. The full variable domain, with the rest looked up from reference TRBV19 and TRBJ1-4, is DGGITQSPKYLFRKEGQNVTLSCEQNLNHDAMYWYRQDPGQGLRLIYYSQIVNDFQKGDIAEGYSVSREKKESFPLTVTSAQKNPTAFYLCASSANRGRGEKLFFGSGTQLSVL.

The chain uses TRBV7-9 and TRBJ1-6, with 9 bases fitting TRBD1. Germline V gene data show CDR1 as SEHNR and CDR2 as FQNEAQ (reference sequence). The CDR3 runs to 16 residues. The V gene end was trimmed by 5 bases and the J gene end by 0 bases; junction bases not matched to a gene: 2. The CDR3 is CASSRDRDSYNSPLHF. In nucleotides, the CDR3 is TGTGCCAGCAGCCGGGACAGGGACTCCTATAATTCACCCCTCCACTTT.

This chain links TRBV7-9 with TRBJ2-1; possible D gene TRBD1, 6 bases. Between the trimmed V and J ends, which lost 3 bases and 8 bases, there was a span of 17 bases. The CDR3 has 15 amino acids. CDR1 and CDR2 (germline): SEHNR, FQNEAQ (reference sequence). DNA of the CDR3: TGTGCCAGCAGCTTTTCAGGGGCCCGTCTCGATGAGCAGTTCTTC. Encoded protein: CASSFSGARLDEQFF.

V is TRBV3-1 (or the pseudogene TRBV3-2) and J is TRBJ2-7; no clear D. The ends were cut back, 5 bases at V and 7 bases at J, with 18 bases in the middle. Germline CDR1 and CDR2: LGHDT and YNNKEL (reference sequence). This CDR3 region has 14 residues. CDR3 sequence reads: CASSSAPSTAEQYF. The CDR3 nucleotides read TGTGCCAGCAGCTCTGCCCCTTCGACCGCAGAGCAGTACTTC.

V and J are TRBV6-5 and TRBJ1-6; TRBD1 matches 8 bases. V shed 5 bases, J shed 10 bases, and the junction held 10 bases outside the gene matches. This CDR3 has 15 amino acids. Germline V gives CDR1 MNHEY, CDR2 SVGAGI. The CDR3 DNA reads TGTGCCAGCAGTCATGGACAGGGTGTAGAATCACCCCTCCACTTT. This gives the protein CASSHGQGVESPLHF.

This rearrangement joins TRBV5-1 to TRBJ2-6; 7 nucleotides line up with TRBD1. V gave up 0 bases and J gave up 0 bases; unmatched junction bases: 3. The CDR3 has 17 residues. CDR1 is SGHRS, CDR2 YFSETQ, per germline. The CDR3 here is CASSLETGASGANVLTF. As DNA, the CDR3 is TGCGCCAGCAGCTTGGAAACAGGGGCCTCTGGGGCCAACGTCCTGACTTTC.

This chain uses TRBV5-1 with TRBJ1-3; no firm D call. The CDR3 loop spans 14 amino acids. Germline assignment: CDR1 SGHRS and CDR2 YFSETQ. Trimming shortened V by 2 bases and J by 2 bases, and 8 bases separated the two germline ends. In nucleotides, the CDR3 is TGCGCCAGCAGCTTCGGAGGGACTGGAAACACCATATATTTT. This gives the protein CASSFGGTGNTIYF.

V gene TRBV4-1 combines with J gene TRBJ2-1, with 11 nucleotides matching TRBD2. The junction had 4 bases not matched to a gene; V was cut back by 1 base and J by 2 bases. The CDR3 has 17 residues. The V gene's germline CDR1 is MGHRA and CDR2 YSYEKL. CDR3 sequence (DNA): TGCGCCAGCAGCCAAGGGGGACTAGCGGAGACCTACAATGAGCAGTTCTTC. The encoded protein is CASSQGGLAETYNEQFF.

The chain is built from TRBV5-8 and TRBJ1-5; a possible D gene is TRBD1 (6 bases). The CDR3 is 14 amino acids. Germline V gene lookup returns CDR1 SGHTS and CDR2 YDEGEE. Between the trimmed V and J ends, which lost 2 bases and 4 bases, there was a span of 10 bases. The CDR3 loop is CASSFTGPNQPQHF. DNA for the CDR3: TGTGCCAGCAGCTTCACAGGGCCGAATCAGCCCCAGCATTTT.

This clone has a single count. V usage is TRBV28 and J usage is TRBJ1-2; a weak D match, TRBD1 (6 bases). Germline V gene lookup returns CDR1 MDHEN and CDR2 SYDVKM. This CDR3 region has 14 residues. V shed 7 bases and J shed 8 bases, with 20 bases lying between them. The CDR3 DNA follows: TGTGCCAGCACCGACACAGGGTCGGTCTGGGGCTACACCTTC. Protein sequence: CASTDTGSVWGYTF.

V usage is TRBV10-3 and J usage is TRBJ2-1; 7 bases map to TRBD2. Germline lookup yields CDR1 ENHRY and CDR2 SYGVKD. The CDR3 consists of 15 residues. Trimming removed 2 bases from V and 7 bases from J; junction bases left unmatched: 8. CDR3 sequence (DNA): TGTGCCATCAGTGAGAGAGGGAGGGTAGGTAATGAGCAGTTCTTC. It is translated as CAISERGRVGNEQFF.

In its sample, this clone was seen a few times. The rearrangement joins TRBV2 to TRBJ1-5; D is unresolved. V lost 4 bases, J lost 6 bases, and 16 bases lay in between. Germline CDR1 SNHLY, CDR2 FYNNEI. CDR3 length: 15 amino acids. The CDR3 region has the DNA TGTGCCAGCAGTGTCTCAAGAGGCTCGACTCAGCCCCAGCATTTT. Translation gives CASSVSRGSTQPQHF.

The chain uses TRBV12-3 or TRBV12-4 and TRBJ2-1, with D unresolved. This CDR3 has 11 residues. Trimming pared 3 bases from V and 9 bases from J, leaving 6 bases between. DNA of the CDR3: TGTGCCAGCAGTTTTTTGGGTGAGCAGTTCTTC. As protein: CASSFLGEQFF.

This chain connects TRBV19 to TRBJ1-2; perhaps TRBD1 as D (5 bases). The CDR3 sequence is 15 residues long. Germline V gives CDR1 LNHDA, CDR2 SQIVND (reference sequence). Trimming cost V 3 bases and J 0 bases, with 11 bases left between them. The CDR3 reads CASSMGTIANYGYTF. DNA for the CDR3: TGTGCCAGTAGTATGGGGACTATTGCTAACTATGGCTACACCTTC.

CDR3 coding DNA: TGTGCCAGCAGGGCAGTAAGGCGAAACACCATATATTTT. It specifies CASRAVRRNTIYF. The chain couples TRBV6-8 to TRBJ1-3; D call uncertain. V was shortened by 6 bases and J by 5 bases, with 11 bases between the two germline ends. Germline lookup yields CDR1 MNHGY and CDR2 SAAAGT. The CDR3 sequence is 13 residues long.

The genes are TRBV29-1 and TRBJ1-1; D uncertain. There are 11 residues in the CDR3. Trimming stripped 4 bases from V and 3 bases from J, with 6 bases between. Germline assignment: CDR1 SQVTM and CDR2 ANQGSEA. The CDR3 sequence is CSVVRDTEAFF. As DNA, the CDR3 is TGCAGCGTTGTTCGGGACACTGAAGCTTTCTTT.

CDR3 sequence: CASSDGRPPGPQHF. The CDR3 DNA reads as TGTGCCAGCAGTGACGGACGGCCCCCAGGGCCCCAGCATTTT. V and J are TRBV6-1 and TRBJ1-5; no definite D call. V dropped 3 bases and J dropped 9 bases, with 15 bases sitting between them. CDR3 size: 14 residues. CDR1 and CDR2 (germline): MNHNS, SASEGT.

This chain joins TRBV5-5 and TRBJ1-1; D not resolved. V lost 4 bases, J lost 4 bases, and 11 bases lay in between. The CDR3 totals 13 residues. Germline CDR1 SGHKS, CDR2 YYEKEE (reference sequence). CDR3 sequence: CASSRWLGTEAFF. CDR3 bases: TGTGCCAGCAGCCGTTGGTTGGGCACTGAAGCTTTCTTT.

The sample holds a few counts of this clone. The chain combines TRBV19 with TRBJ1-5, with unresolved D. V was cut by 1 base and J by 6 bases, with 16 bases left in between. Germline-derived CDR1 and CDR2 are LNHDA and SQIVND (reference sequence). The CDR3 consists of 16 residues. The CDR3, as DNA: TGTGCCAGTAGTATAGTAGGCCCCTCGGGAGCTCAGCCCCAGCATTTT. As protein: CASSIVGPSGAQPQHF. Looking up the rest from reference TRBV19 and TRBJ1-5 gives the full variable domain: DGGITQSPKYLFRKEGQNVTLSCEQNLNHDAMYWYRQDPGQGLRLIYYSQIVNDFQKGDIAEGYSVSREKKESFPLTVTSAQKNPTAFYLCASSIVGPSGAQPQHFGDGTRLSIL.

The CDR3 DNA sequence: TGCGCCAGCAGCATGTTCCTGCAAGAGACCCAGTACTTC. This sequence encodes CASSMFLQETQYF. The chain employs TRBV5-1 and TRBJ2-5; D not resolved. The CDR3 is made up of 13 amino acids. Trimming took off 4 bases at V and 2 bases at J, with 9 bases between the two ends. CDR1 and CDR2 (germline): SGHRS, YFSETQ.